Each of the 27 T cell receptor beta chains below was sequenced from the same sample in a study of early T cells in non-severe SARS-CoV-2 infection. TCRdb fed the 5' RACE reads into MiXCR, producing one record per CDR3 protein. The sample contains tens of thousands of distinct CDR3 sequences, 13% of which appear only once. The sequencing sample was made of whole blood. The receptor source for this set is an adult who was a healthcare worker with PCR-confirmed SARS-CoV-2 infection or an uninfected control (not recorded which).

The gene calls are TRBV20-1 and TRBJ2-3; 7 bases line up with TRBD1. Looked up from germline, CDR1 is DFQATT and CDR2 is SNEGSKA (reference sequence). V was pared by 6 bases and J by 5 bases, with 11 bases of the junction left unmatched. This CDR3 region has 14 residues. CDR3 region: CSAGDSDGLDTQYF. In DNA, the CDR3 is TGCAGTGCAGGGGACAGCGACGGCCTAGATACGCAGTATTTT.

This clonotype was recorded a few times. The V call is TRBV10-2, the J call TRBJ2-7; no definite D call. This CDR3 comprises 13 residues. From germline, CDR1 is WSHSY and CDR2 SAAADI. V was shortened by 8 bases and J by 2 bases, with 13 bases between the two germline ends. The CDR3 is CASGLSRPYEQYF. Written as DNA, the CDR3 is TGCGCCAGCGGATTGTCGAGGCCCTACGAGCAGTACTTC.

This clonotype was counted between two and nine times. V and J are TRBV7-6 and TRBJ1-2, with 7 bases aligning to TRBD1. V was clipped by 4 bases and J by 7 bases; unmatched bases: 9. Germline V gene data show CDR1 as SGHVS and CDR2 as FNYEAQ. The CDR3 is 14 amino acids. The CDR3 sequence is CASSSPGGQRGYTF. As DNA, the CDR3 is TGTGCCAGCAGCTCCCCAGGGGGACAGCGTGGCTACACCTTC.

The chain uses TRBV6-5 and TRBJ2-7, with D unclear. Looked up from germline, CDR1 is MNHEY and CDR2 is SVGAGI. This CDR3 comprises 13 residues. V lost 4 bases to trimming and J lost 3 bases, with 10 bases between them. CDR3 in amino acids: CASSFGGYYEQYF. In DNA, the CDR3 is TGTGCCAGCAGTTTCGGTGGATACTACGAGCAGTACTTC.

A few counts support this clonotype. The chain uses TRBV30 and TRBJ2-3; 8 nucleotides match TRBD2. In germline, CDR1 is GTSNPN, CDR2 SVGIG (reference sequence). V was pared by 5 bases and J by 5 bases, with 12 bases of the junction left unmatched. CDR3 length: 15 residues. The CDR3 spells CAWSLAGLRGDTQYF. CDR3 in DNA: TGTGCCTGGTCCCTAGCGGGCCTCCGAGGAGATACGCAGTATTTT.

The sample holds many counts of this clonotype. The rearrangement joins TRBV10-2 to TRBJ2-3; 12 bases are a match to TRBD2. Germline V CDR1 and CDR2: WSHSY, SAAADI. This CDR3 is 18 amino acids long. J lost 5 bases, V lost 3 bases, and 12 bases had no gene match. In nucleotides, the CDR3 is TGCGCCAGCAGTGAAGGTCTAGCGGGAGGGACTTGGGGAGATACGCAGTATTTT. Residues: CASSEGLAGGTWGDTQYF.

There are many counts of this clonotype. This chain connects TRBV12-3 or TRBV12-4 to TRBJ2-5, with 14 bases aligning to TRBD2. The CDR3 loop spans 19 amino acids. The V gene end was trimmed by 3 bases and the J gene end by 4 bases; junction bases not matched to a gene: 13. The CDR3 DNA is TGTGCCAGCAGTTTGAGACCGGGACTAGCGGGAGTGTTAGGAGAGACCCAGTACTTC. This gives the protein CASSLRPGLAGVLGETQYF.

The J gene is TRBJ2-7, the V gene TRBV11-1; either TRBD1 or TRBD2 may supply D (5 bases each). This CDR3 spans 14 amino acids. Germline lookup yields CDR1 SGHAT and CDR2 FQDESV (reference sequence). V shed 3 bases and J shed 5 bases, with 14 bases lying between them. For the CDR3, the DNA is TGTGCCAGCAGCTTTAGGGGAGTATACGACGAGCAGTACTTC. This encodes CASSFRGVYDEQYF.

The V gene is TRBV2, the J gene TRBJ2-1; 8 nucleotides agree with TRBD2. Germline CDR1 reads SNHLY; CDR2 reads FYNNEI. J was trimmed by 0 bases and V by 1 base; bases with no gene match: 5. The CDR3 is 17 residues long. Here the CDR3 DNA reads TGTGCCAGCAGTGAAGAGATAGCGGGAAACTCCTACAATGAGCAGTTCTTC. It encodes CASSEEIAGNSYNEQFF.

V gene TRBV11-3 combines with J gene TRBJ2-5; D perhaps matches TRBD2 (6 bases). Trimming shortened V by 0 bases and J by 0 bases, and 8 bases separated the two germline ends. Germline V gene sequence: CDR1 SGHNT, CDR2 YENEEA. This CDR3 comprises 15 residues. CDR3 sequence (DNA): TGTGCCAGCAGCTTAGATGGAGGGTACCAAGAGACCCAGTACTTC. It translates to CASSLDGGYQETQYF.

J is TRBJ2-1 and V is TRBV7-6, with D perhaps TRBD1 (6 bases). Germline V gene sequence: CDR1 SGHVS, CDR2 FNYEAQ. This CDR3 has 16 residues. V lost 2 bases and J 4 bases, leaving 15 bases between the germline ends. The CDR3 DNA reads as TGTGCCAGCAGCTTAAGGTCCGGCACAGGGTACAATGAGCAGTTCTTC. Translation: CASSLRSGTGYNEQFF.

V is TRBV6-5 and J is TRBJ1-2; tentative D call: TRBD1 (5 bases). The germline V gene encodes CDR1 MNHEY and CDR2 SVGAGI. The CDR3 consists of 16 residues. Trimming left V 6 bases short and J 2 bases short, with 19 bases between. The CDR3 DNA is TGTGCCAGCAGGGATGAGAAGGCAGGGACCAACTATGGCTACACCTTC. It encodes CASRDEKAGTNYGYTF.

This clonotype has just a few counts. This sequence joins TRBV3-1 and TRBJ1-2, with 7 bases that match TRBD1. Losses at the gene ends were 2 bases for V and 5 bases for J; bases not matched to a gene: 5. Per the germline V gene, CDR1 is LGHDT and CDR2 is YNNKEL (reference sequence). There are 14 residues in the CDR3. CDR3 in DNA: TGTGCCAGCAGCCAACTAGACAGGGATTATGGCTACACCTTC. The encoded protein is CASSQLDRDYGYTF.

About this clonotype: An end of the junction does not agree with germline; a read error may underlie this. The chain couples TRBV7-7 to TRBJ2-5, with TRBD2 identical over 11 bases. This CDR3 has 16 amino acids. Germline V lookup: CDR1 SSHAT, CDR2 FNYEAQ (reference sequence). The CDR3 region has the DNA TGTGCTAGCAGCTTTAAGGCTAGCGGGAGGTCTGAGACCCAGTACTTC. It codes for CASSFKASGRSETQYF.

This clonotype was seen ten or more times. This sequence joins TRBV29-1 and TRBJ1-5; D is unclear. CDR3 length: 15 amino acids. Trimming removed 6 bases from V and 5 bases from J, with 20 bases in between. Germline V gives CDR1 SQVTM, CDR2 ANQGSEA. The CDR3 DNA reads as TGCAGCGTGGTGGAGATAGGAGGGATTGATCAGCCCCAGCATTTT. Residues: CSVVEIGGIDQPQHF. The full variable domain, its missing parts supplied by reference TRBV29-1 and TRBJ1-5, is SAVISQKPSRDICQRGTSLTIQCQVDSQVTMMFWYRQQPGQSLTLIATANQGSEATYESGFVIDKFPISRPNLTFSTLTVSNMSPEDSSIYLCSVVEIGGIDQPQHFGDGTRLSIL.

Note on this clonotype: Because the CDR3 is missing its conserved closing phenylalanine or tryptophan, this is likely a read error. As DNA, the CDR3 is TGTGCCAGCAGACTGGGCTACGAGCAGTACATC. Translating it yields CASRLGYEQYI. This chain joins TRBV2 and TRBJ2-7; D gene unclear. This CDR3 spans 11 amino acids. Germline V gene data show CDR1 as SNHLY and CDR2 as FYNNEI. Trimming stripped 6 bases from V and 3 bases from J, with 6 bases between.

The CDR3 here is CASSFRDRNLDEQFF. The CDR3 nucleotides read TGTGCCAGCAGTTTCCGGGACCGCAATCTAGATGAGCAGTTCTTC. V is TRBV28 and J is TRBJ2-1; TRBD1 or TRBD2 may be the D gene (5 bases each). CDR1 and CDR2 (germline): MDHEN, SYDVKM. Trimming pared 3 bases from V and 8 bases from J, leaving 17 bases between. There are 15 residues in the CDR3.

This clonotype was counted between two and nine times. This chain uses TRBV7-6 with TRBJ1-1, with D unclear. This CDR3 contains 13 residues. The V end lost 4 bases, the J end lost 5 bases, and 11 bases lay between the germline ends. Germline values: CDR1 SGHVS, CDR2 FNYEAQ. The CDR3 nucleotides read TGTGCCAGCAGCTCCATGCGGACGACTGAAGCTTTCTTT. It is translated as CASSSMRTTEAFF.

This chain links TRBV6-5 with TRBJ2-4; possible D gene TRBD2, 5 bases. The CDR3 runs 15 residues. The V gene's germline CDR1 is MNHEY and CDR2 SVGAGI. The V and J ends lost 6 bases and 8 bases respectively, with 20 bases between them. The CDR3 reads CASSLAGPPEDIQYF. For the CDR3, the DNA is TGTGCCAGCAGCCTGGCCGGGCCCCCGGAGGACATTCAGTACTTC.

This chain connects TRBV11-2 to TRBJ2-1; 13 positions match TRBD2. CDR1 SGHAT and CDR2 FQNNGV come from the germline V gene. Trimming took 4 bases from V and 10 from J; bases not matched to a gene: 7. This CDR3 has 15 amino acids. DNA for the CDR3: TGTGCCAGCAGCTGGACTAGCGGGGGCCAGAGGGAGCAGTTCTTC. Protein sequence: CASSWTSGGQREQFF.

The chain uses TRBV9 and TRBJ2-7, with 9 bases lining up with TRBD1. The V and J ends lost 3 bases and 3 bases, in that order; junction bases with no gene match: 4. The germline V gene has CDR1 SGDLS and CDR2 YYNGEE. This CDR3 region has 14 residues. In nucleotides, the CDR3 is TGTGCCAGCAGCGCATCGGGACAGGGCTACGAGCAGTACTTC. Amino acid sequence: CASSASGQGYEQYF.

This clonotype was recorded a few times. This chain joins TRBV20-1 and TRBJ1-6, with D uncertain. The V end lost 3 bases, the J end lost 9 bases, and 15 bases lay between the germline ends. The germline CDR1 and CDR2 sequences are DFQATT and SNEGSKA (reference sequence). This CDR3 comprises 14 residues. The DNA of the CDR3 is TGCAGTGCTAGTCGAGGTGCGCCGACTTCACCCCTCCACTTT. Amino acids: CSASRGAPTSPLHF.

This clonotype was detected a few times. The CDR3 loop is CASSRGLAGNDETQYF. The CDR3, as DNA: TGTGCCAGCAGCCGAGGACTAGCTGGCAACGATGAGACCCAGTACTTC. V and J are TRBV7-6 and TRBJ2-5, with TRBD2 matching over 8 bases. Germline assignment: CDR1 SGHVS and CDR2 FNYEAQ. J was trimmed by 5 bases and V by 5 bases; bases with no gene match: 13. CDR3 length: 16 residues.

This clonotype occurred a few times. The CDR3 protein is CASSQLAGGSTDTQYF. The DNA of the CDR3 is TGTGCCAGCAGTCAACTAGCGGGAGGGAGCACAGATACGCAGTATTTT. The chain links TRBV12-3 or TRBV12-4 to TRBJ2-3; 13 bases are shared with TRBD2. J lost 0 bases, V lost 5 bases, and 2 bases had no gene match. This CDR3 contains 16 residues.

The chain has TRBV6-1 and TRBJ2-7; 7 bases match TRBD1. Looked up from germline, CDR1 is MNHNS and CDR2 is SASEGT. V shed 3 bases, J shed 10 bases, and the junction held 15 bases outside the gene matches. The CDR3 is 15 residues long. DNA for the CDR3: TGTGCCAGCAGTGACCGACAGGGAATAGCAGAAAGCCAGTACTTC. Amino acids: CASSDRQGIAESQYF.

In its sample, this clonotype is medium-sized (0.01 to 0.1%). This rearrangement joins TRBV27 to TRBJ1-6, with D possibly TRBD1 on 6 matching bases. Germline lookup yields CDR1 MNHEY and CDR2 SMNVEV (reference sequence). This CDR3 has 17 amino acids. V was shortened by 1 base and J by 12 bases, with 22 bases between the two germline ends. This CDR3 is CASSLFRGGETLQPLHF. CDR3 DNA sequence: TGTGCCAGCAGTTTATTCAGGGGAGGTGAGACCCTCCAACCCCTCCACTTT.

The chain combines TRBV5-1 with TRBJ2-7; perhaps TRBD1 as D (5 bases). The V gene's germline CDR1 is SGHRS and CDR2 YFSETQ. V gave up 0 bases and J gave up 7 bases, with 14 bases separating them. The CDR3 consists of 14 residues. This CDR3 is CASSLGQGMGEQYF. In DNA form, the CDR3 reads TGCGCCAGCAGCTTGGGCCAGGGAATGGGGGAGCAGTACTTC.